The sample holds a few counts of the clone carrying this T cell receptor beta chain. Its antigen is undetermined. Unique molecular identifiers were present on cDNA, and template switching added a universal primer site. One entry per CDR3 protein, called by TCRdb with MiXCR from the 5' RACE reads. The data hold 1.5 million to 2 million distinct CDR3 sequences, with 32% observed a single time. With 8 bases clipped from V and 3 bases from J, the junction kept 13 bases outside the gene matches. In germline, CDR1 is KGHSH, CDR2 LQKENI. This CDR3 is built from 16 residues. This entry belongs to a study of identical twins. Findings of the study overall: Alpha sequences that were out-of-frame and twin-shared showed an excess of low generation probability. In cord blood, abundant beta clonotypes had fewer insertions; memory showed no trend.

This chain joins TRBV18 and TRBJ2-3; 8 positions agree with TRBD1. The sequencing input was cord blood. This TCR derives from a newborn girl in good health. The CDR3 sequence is CASGIQGASETDTQYF. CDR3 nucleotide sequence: TGTGCCAGCGGGATCCAGGGGGCGTCGGAAACAGATACGCAGTATTTT.